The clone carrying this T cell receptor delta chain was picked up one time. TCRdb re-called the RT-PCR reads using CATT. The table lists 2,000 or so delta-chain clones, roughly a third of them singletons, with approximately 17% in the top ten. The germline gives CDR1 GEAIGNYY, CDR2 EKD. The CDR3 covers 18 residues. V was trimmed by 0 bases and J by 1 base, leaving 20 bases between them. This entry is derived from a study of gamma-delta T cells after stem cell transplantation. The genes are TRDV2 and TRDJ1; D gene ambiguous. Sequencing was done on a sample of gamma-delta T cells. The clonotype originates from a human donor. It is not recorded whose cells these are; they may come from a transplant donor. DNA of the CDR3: TGTGCCTGTGACACCGCGGGGTCCCTCCAAATTGCCACCGATAAACTCATCTTT. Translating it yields CACDTAGSLQIATDKLIF.